This TCR beta chain is drawn from a study of CXCR3-negative and CXCR3-positive naive CD8 T cells. Naive CD8+ T cells were CD45RO-CCR7+CD27+CD95-. CDR1 MGHDK and CDR2 SYGVNS come from the germline V gene. There are 14 residues in the CDR3. Study-wide findings and caveats: Sequencing showed both naive subsets with comparably high diversity, and memory CD8+ cells much lower. Expression of CXCR3 was partially reduced after cryopreservation, and fresh PBMCs were used in most assays. Against CXCR3-negative naive cells, CXCR3-positive naive cells showed more hydrophobic TRB CDR3s.

Concerning this clonotype itself: Antigen specificity is unknown.

The TRB libraries of cDNA were built by UMI-labeled 5' RACE. TCRdb re-called the 5' RACE reads and gives one entry per CDR3 protein, without DNA. Its table lists about 42,000 distinct CDR3 sequences. The chain combines TRBV25-1 with TRBJ2-7; TCRdb outputs TRBD1, but without DNA this stays unchecked. Material: naive CXCR3- CD8+ T cells from blood. The subset was: CD45RO-CCR7+CD27+CD95- naive CD8+ T cells lacking CXCR3 (TNR3-). The sequence was collected from a human donor in good health. Some clones in this sample may be carry-over from other donors' samples. Here the CDR3 reads CASSPGTGVYEQYF.